The next 26 T cell receptor beta chains were all read from a single sample in a study of blood T cells in healthy people across ages. Using a J-beta primer mix together with a sample-barcoded 5' primer, a second PCR was run for roughly 6 to 11 cycles. TCRdb re-called the 5' RACE reads through MiXCR, storing one row per CDR3 protein. This table has 850,000 to 1,000,000 distinct CDR3 sequences, roughly half appearing once. The source material was blood. These receptors were obtained from a woman aged 55-69 years in good health.

This clonotype showed up just a few times. V is TRBV18 and J is TRBJ2-5; D is uncertain. The end of the DNA is better explained by TRBJ2-7, so the J call may be wrong. CDR1 is KGHSH and CDR2 is LQKENI in the germline V gene. The CDR3 covers 16 residues. This CDR3 is CASSPFTVGRLDEQYF. CDR3 in DNA: TGTGCCAGCTCACCCTTTACCGTAGGACGTCTCGACGAGCAGTACTTC.

This clonotype was detected ten times or more. This sequence joins TRBV29-1 and TRBJ2-5; no definite D call. Germline V lookup: CDR1 SQVTM, CDR2 ANQGSEA. The CDR3 spans 10 residues. V was pared by 3 bases and J by 10 bases, with 9 bases between. The CDR3 spells CSVDREHQYF. CDR3 bases: TGCAGCGTTGATAGGGAACACCAGTACTTC.

The chain uses TRBV29-1 and TRBJ2-3; D not certain. With 8 bases removed from V and 3 bases from J, the gap between germline ends came to 15 bases. Germline CDR1 reads SQVTM; CDR2 reads ANQGSEA. This CDR3 comprises 13 residues. The CDR3 coding sequence is TGCAGCCTCCGCCCCTCGTCGACAGATACGCAGTATTTT. Its translation: CSLRPSSTDTQYF.

The rearrangement links TRBV7-2 to TRBJ2-4; D might be TRBD2 (6 bases). Near its end, the DNA agrees better with TRBJ2-7, so the J call may be wrong. This CDR3 contains 13 residues. Germline lookup yields CDR1 SGHTA and CDR2 FQGNSA. CDR3 in DNA: TGTGCCAGCAGCCCAGACGGGGGCTACGAGCAGTACTTC. Encoded protein: CASSPDGGYEQYF.

In this sample, this clonotype turned up a few times. The chain carries TRBV28 and TRBJ2-7, with a weak D call TRBD2 (5 bases). V shed 5 bases and J shed 3 bases, with 17 bases lying between them. CDR1 is MDHEN, CDR2 SYDVKM, per germline. CDR3 length: 15 residues. CDR3 sequence: CASSPPRGDGYEQYF. The DNA for the CDR3 is TGTGCCAGCAGTCCGCCCCGGGGAGACGGCTACGAGCAGTACTTC.

The rearrangement joins TRBV5-1 to TRBJ2-6, with D perhaps given as TRBD1 or TRBD2 (5 bases each). Germline CDR1 reads SGHRS; CDR2 reads YFSETQ. The CDR3 is 17 residues long. V was cut by 1 base and J by 0 bases, with 11 bases left in between. CDR3 region: CASSLSGRSSGANVLTF. The CDR3 coding sequence is TGCGCCAGCAGCTTGTCGGGACGCAGCTCTGGGGCCAACGTCCTGACTTTC. Using reference TRBV5-1 and TRBJ2-6 for the parts outside the CDR3, the full variable domain is KAGVTQTPRYLIKTRGQQVTLSCSPISGHRSVSWYQQTPGQGLQFLFEYFSETQRNKGNFPGRFSGRQFSNSRSEMNVSTLELGDSALYLCASSLSGRSSGANVLTFGAGSRLTVL.

Details on this clonotype: Relative to the germline gene, one junction end is altered; a read error may explain this. This chain uses TRBV12-3 or TRBV12-4 with TRBJ1-4, with D perhaps matching TRBD1 (5 bases). This CDR3 has 16 amino acids. CDR3 in DNA: TGTGCCAGCAGTGTCCGGGGACCCGCAACTAGTGAAAAACTGTTTTTT. It codes for CASSVRGPATSEKLFF.

This clonotype came up a few times. This chain uses TRBV5-4 with TRBJ2-1; TRBD2 aligns across 9 bases. The CDR3 has 15 amino acids. The J segment lost 3 bases and the V segment lost 0 bases, leaving 1 base of the junction unmatched. The germline V gene encodes CDR1 SGHNT and CDR2 YYREEE (reference sequence). The DNA of the CDR3 is TGTGCCAGCAGCTTGGATAGCGGGAGCTACAATGAGCAGTTCTTC. Translated: CASSLDSGSYNEQFF.

The gene calls are TRBV7-6 and TRBJ2-7; no clear D. The V and J ends lost 8 bases and 2 bases respectively, with 19 bases between them. Germline assignment: CDR1 SGHVS and CDR2 FNYEAQ. This CDR3 spans 15 amino acids. CDR3 region: CASPLKGSPTYEQYF. DNA of the CDR3: TGTGCCAGCCCACTGAAAGGGTCCCCCACCTACGAGCAGTACTTC.

The V call is TRBV3-1, the J call TRBJ2-7; D not resolved. The CDR3 sequence is 15 residues long. Trimming removed 4 bases from V and 5 bases from J, with 18 bases in between. The germline CDR1 and CDR2 sequences are LGHDT and YNNKEL (reference sequence). In DNA, the CDR3 is TGTGCCAGCAGCCCGGCTTTGGTTGGTTACGACGAGCAGTACTTC. Residues: CASSPALVGYDEQYF.

The table lists this clonotype with a few counts. The CDR3: CASSYDLNTEAFF. The DNA of the CDR3 is TGTGCCAGCAGTTACGACCTGAACACTGAAGCTTTCTTT. The chain recombines TRBV6-5 with TRBJ1-1; the D is unclear. The V and J ends lost 2 bases and 0 bases respectively, with 4 bases between them. This CDR3 is 13 amino acids long. Germline loops: CDR1 MNHEY, CDR2 SVGAGI.

The chain combines TRBV7-3 with TRBJ2-1, with 8 positions matching TRBD1. V was pared by 5 bases and J by 9 bases, with 12 bases of the junction left unmatched. Per the germline V gene, CDR1 is SGHTA and CDR2 is FQGTGA. The CDR3 covers 15 residues. CDR3 coding DNA: TGTGCCAGCAGCCGAGGACAGGGCGATATGGTTGAGCAGTTCTTC. Its translation: CASSRGQGDMVEQFF. The full variable domain, rest sourced from reference TRBV7-3 and TRBJ2-1, is GAGVSQTPSNKVTEKGKYVELRCDPISGHTALYWYRQSLGQGPEFLIYFQGTGAADDSGLPNDRFFAVRPEGSVSTLKIQRTERGDSAVYLCASSRGQGDMVEQFFGPGTRLTVL.

This chain uses TRBV20-1 with TRBJ2-4, with D tentatively TRBD2 (6 bases). The CDR3 runs to 19 residues. V was cut by 5 bases and J by 3 bases, with 29 bases left in between. The V gene's germline CDR1 is DFQATT and CDR2 SNEGSKA (reference sequence). The DNA for the CDR3 is TGCAGTGCTTTTCCCGGGGCGCGGGGTAATAGCAGTGGCAAAAACATTCAGTACTTC. Translation: CSAFPGARGNSSGKNIQYF.

This sequence joins TRBV18 and TRBJ2-3; D uncertain. V was trimmed by 3 bases and J by 0 bases, leaving 10 bases between them. The length of the CDR3 is 15 residues. The germline V gene has CDR1 KGHSH and CDR2 LQKENI. The CDR3 DNA follows: TGTGCCAGCTCACCTCAGGCCGGGAGCACAGATACGCAGTATTTT. Its translation is CASSPQAGSTDTQYF. Complete variable domain (other parts from reference TRBV18 and TRBJ2-3): NAGVMQNPRHLVRRRGQEARLRCSPMKGHSHVYWYRQLPEEGLKFMVYLQKENIIDESGMPKERFSAEFPKEGPSILRIQQVVRGDSAAYFCASSPQAGSTDTQYFGPGTRLTVL.

V is TRBV11-2 and J is TRBJ2-3; 9 nucleotides match TRBD2. Germline values: CDR1 SGHAT, CDR2 FQNNGV. This CDR3 region has 16 residues. Trimming at V came to 2 bases and at J to 3 bases, leaving 6 bases not matched to a gene. CDR3 sequence reads: CASSLTGLAGTDTQYF. The DNA of the CDR3 is TGTGCCAGCAGCTTAACGGGGCTAGCGGGAACAGATACGCAGTATTTT.

This clonotype was detected many times. The chain employs TRBV29-1 and TRBJ2-1, with TRBD1 matching over 8 bases. Trimming took 3 bases from V and 11 from J; bases not matched to a gene: 12. Germline-derived CDR1 and CDR2 are SQVTM and ANQGSEA. The CDR3 loop spans 14 amino acids. CDR3 sequence reads: CSVETATGASKQFF. CDR3 DNA sequence: TGCAGCGTTGAGACCGCGACAGGGGCGTCTAAGCAGTTCTTC.

This clonotype was counted between two and nine times. The V and J genes are TRBV18 and TRBJ1-2; D is unclear. The CDR3 contains 14 residues. The V end was cut by 2 bases, the J end by 3 bases, with 10 bases between. The germline CDR1 and CDR2 sequences are KGHSH and LQKENI. The CDR3, as DNA: TGTGCCAGCTCACCAGGATCAGTGGACTATGGCTACACCTTC. This codes for CASSPGSVDYGYTF.

V and J are TRBV7-9 and TRBJ2-1, with D perhaps given as TRBD1 or TRBD2 (6 bases each). V was shortened by 7 bases and J by 2 bases, with 18 bases between the two germline ends. Germline V CDR1 and CDR2: SEHNR, FQNEAQ (reference sequence). The CDR3 has 16 residues. CDR3 sequence (DNA): TGTGCCAGCACCCCACCGGGGGCGGTGGCCTACAATGAGCAGTTCTTC. Its translation is CASTPPGAVAYNEQFF.

The CDR3 protein is CASSQVAGGPRGELFF. CDR3 sequence (DNA): TGTGCCAGCAGCCAAGTTGCGGGAGGGCCCAGGGGGGAGCTGTTTTTT. This chain uses TRBV4-2 with TRBJ2-2; TRBD2 aligns across 9 bases. The CDR3 spans 16 residues. Germline CDR1 and CDR2: LGHNA and YNFKEQ. The V gene end was trimmed by 1 base and the J gene end by 8 bases; junction bases not matched to a gene: 8.

The rearrangement uses TRBV29-1 and TRBJ2-1; the D gene is possibly TRBD2 (6 bases). Germline CDR1 SQVTM, CDR2 ANQGSEA. The ends were cut back, 6 bases at V and 8 bases at J, with 11 bases in the middle. There are 11 residues in the CDR3. The CDR3 reads CSVGEAYEQFF. CDR3 coding DNA: TGCAGCGTGGGGGAGGCCTATGAGCAGTTCTTC.

This clonotype occurred a few times. The chain is built from TRBV5-1 and TRBJ2-7; 10 positions agree with TRBD2. After removal of 4 bases from V and 7 bases from J, the junction contained 8 bases not matched to a gene. The CDR3 is 14 residues long. The germline V gene encodes CDR1 SGHRS and CDR2 YFSETQ. The CDR3 protein is CASSLTSGADEQYF. CDR3 DNA sequence: TGCGCCAGCAGCCTAACTAGCGGGGCCGATGAGCAGTACTTC.

The J gene is TRBJ2-7, the V gene TRBV4-1; 7 bases match TRBD2. The junction had 12 bases not matched to a gene; V was cut back by 3 bases and J by 7 bases. The CDR3 length is 15 residues. CDR1 and CDR2 (germline): MGHRA, YSYEKL. CDR3 loop: CASSHAQAGSWEQYF. The CDR3 DNA sequence: TGCGCCAGCAGCCACGCCCAAGCGGGATCGTGGGAGCAGTACTTC.

This clonotype was detected a few times. The J gene is TRBJ2-4, the V gene TRBV5-1, with D possibly TRBD2 on 5 matching bases. V lost 2 bases, J lost 2 bases, and 8 bases lay in between. Germline loops: CDR1 SGHRS, CDR2 YFSETQ. The CDR3 sequence is 14 residues long. CDR3 amino acids: CASSLTRSKNIQYF. For the CDR3, the DNA is TGCGCCAGCAGCTTAACTAGGTCCAAAAACATTCAGTACTTC.

The chain links TRBV29-1 to TRBJ2-2, with a tentative D call TRBD1 (6 bases). V lost 1 base and J 5 bases, leaving 14 bases between the germline ends. The CDR3 loop spans 15 amino acids. CDR1 and CDR2 (germline): SQVTM, ANQGSEA. Here the CDR3 reads CSVEGKGGRTGELFF. The CDR3, as DNA: TGCAGCGTTGAAGGGAAAGGGGGTCGTACCGGGGAGCTGTTTTTT.

V is TRBV6-5 and J is TRBJ2-7; D is ambiguous. This CDR3 region has 13 residues. Trimming removed 6 bases at V and 4 bases at J, with 13 bases between. From germline, CDR1 is MNHEY and CDR2 SVGAGI. The CDR3: CASRERSKYEQYF. The CDR3 DNA reads TGTGCCAGCAGAGAGAGGTCGAAATACGAGCAGTACTTC.

The chain couples TRBV7-2 to TRBJ2-3, with 8 bases fitting TRBD2. Trimming at V came to 3 bases and at J to 3 bases, leaving 2 bases not matched to a gene. There are 14 residues in the CDR3. The germline V gene has CDR1 SGHTA and CDR2 FQGNSA. The CDR3 reads CASSLTSVTDTQYF. Written as DNA, the CDR3 is TGTGCCAGCAGCTTGACTAGCGTAACAGATACGCAGTATTTT.